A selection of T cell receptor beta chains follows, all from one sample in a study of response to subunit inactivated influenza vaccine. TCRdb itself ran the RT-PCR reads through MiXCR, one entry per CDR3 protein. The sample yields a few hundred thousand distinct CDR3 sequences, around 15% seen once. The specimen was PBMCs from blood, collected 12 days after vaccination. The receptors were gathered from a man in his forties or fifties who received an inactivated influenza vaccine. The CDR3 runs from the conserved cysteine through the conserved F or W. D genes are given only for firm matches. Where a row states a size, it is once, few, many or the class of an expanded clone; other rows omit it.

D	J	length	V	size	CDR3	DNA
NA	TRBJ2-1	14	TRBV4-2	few	CASSRGTSPDEQFF	TGTGCCAGCAGCCGCGGGACCTCTCCGGATGAGCAGTTCTTC
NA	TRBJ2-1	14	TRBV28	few	CASRGVRGVNEQFF	TGTGCCAGCAGAGGCGTCAGGGGGGTCAATGAGCAGTTCTTC
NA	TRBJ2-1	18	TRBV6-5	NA	CASSYSIPGGRTYNEQFF	TGTGCCAGCAGTTACTCGATCCCCGGGGGCCGAACCTACAATGAGCAGTTCTTC
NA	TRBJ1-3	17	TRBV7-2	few	CASSLVPGHNSGNTIYF	TGTGCCAGCAGCTTAGTGCCGGGGCATAACTCTGGAAACACCATATATTTT
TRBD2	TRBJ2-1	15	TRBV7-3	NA	CASSIAGPSYNEQFF	TGTGCCAGCAGCATAGCGGGGCCTTCCTACAATGAGCAGTTCTTC
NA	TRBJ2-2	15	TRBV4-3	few	CASSQDRFDTGELFF	TGCGCCAGCAGCCAAGATCGGTTCGACACCGGGGAGCTGTTTTTT
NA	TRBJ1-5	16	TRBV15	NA	CATSRDRGRYNQPQHF	TGTGCCACCAGCAGAGATAGGGGCCGGTACAATCAGCCCCAGCATTTT
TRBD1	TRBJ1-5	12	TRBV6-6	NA	CATGYSNQPQHF	TGTGCGACAGGGTATAGCAATCAGCCCCAGCATTTT
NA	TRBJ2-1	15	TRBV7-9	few	CASSPHGRGGNEQFF	TGTGCCAGCAGCCCCCACGGTCGAGGGGGCAATGAGCAGTTCTTC
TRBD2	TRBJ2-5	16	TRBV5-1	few	CASSSRLAGVQETQYF	TGCGCCAGCAGCAGCAGACTAGCGGGGGTTCAAGAGACCCAGTACTTC
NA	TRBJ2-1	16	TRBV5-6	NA	CASSLDPGVRRNEQFF	TGTGCCAGCAGCTTGGATCCGGGAGTTCGGAGGAATGAGCAGTTCTTC
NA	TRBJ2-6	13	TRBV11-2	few	CASSLRGSNVLTF	TGTGCCAGCAGCTTACGGGGATCCAACGTCCTGACTTTC
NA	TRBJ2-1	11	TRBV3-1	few	CASSREREQFF	TGTGCCAGCAGCCGAGAAAGGGAGCAGTTCTTC
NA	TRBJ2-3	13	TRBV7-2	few	CASSLRGLDTQYF	TGTGCCAGCAGCTTGCGGGGCTTAGATACGCAGTATTTT
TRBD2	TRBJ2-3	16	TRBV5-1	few	CASSRGTSGRVDTQYF	TGCGCCAGCAGCCGAGGGACTAGCGGGAGAGTTGATACGCAGTATTTT
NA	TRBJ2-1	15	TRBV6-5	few	CASSSSGFSYNEQFF	TGTGCCAGCAGTTCCTCAGGGTTCTCCTACAATGAGCAGTTCTTC
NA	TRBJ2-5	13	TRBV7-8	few	CASSFVGGETQYF	TGTGCCAGCAGCTTTGTCGGTGGGGAGACCCAGTACTTC
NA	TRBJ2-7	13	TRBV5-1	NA	CASSLVREGEQYF	TGCGCCAGCAGCTTGGTTCGGGAAGGAGAGCAGTACTTC
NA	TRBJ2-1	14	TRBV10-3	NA	CAISDRTGDREQFF	TGTGCCATCAGTGATAGGACGGGAGATCGTGAGCAGTTCTTC
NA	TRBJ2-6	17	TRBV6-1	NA	CASKRLTSSSGANVLTF	TGTGCCAGCAAAAGGTTGACGTCTAGCTCTGGGGCCAACGTCCTGACTTTC
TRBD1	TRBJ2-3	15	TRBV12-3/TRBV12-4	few	CASRPGTGGADTQYF	TGTGCCAGCAGACCCGGGACAGGGGGCGCAGATACGCAGTATTTT
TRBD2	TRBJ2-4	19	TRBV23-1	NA	CASVRTSGRGVVAKNIQYF	TGCGCCAGCGTTCGGACTAGCGGGAGAGGGGTGGTAGCCAAAAACATTCAGTACTTC
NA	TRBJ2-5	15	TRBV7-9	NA	CASSLGGGSGETQYF	TGTGCCAGCAGCTTAGGAGGAGGTAGCGGCGAGACCCAGTACTTC
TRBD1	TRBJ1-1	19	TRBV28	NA	CASSSDPGQASVINTEAFF	TGTGCCAGCAGTTCCGATCCGGGACAGGCATCGGTGATAAACACTGAAGCTTTCTTT
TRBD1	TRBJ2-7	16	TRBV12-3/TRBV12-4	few	CASSPRTGGGGNEQYF	TGTGCCAGCAGTCCCCGGACAGGGGGAGGAGGGAACGAGCAGTACTTC
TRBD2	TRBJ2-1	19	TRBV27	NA	CASSPRPGVAGGPNNEQFF	TGTGCCAGCAGCCCCCGTCCGGGGGTCGCGGGGGGGCCCAACAATGAGCAGTTCTTC
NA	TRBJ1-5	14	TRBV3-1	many	CASSQKTGSQPQHF	TGTGCCAGCAGCCAAAAAACAGGGAGTCAGCCCCAGCATTTT
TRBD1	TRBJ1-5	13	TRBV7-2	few	CASSSRQGQPQHF	TGTGCCAGCAGCTCACGACAGGGACAGCCCCAGCATTTT
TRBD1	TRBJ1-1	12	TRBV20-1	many	CSALGQGVTAFF	TGCAGTGCTCTCGGACAGGGGGTAACGGCTTTCTTT
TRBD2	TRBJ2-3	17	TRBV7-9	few	CASSFGPGLEGTDTQYF	TGTGCCAGCAGCTTCGGACCGGGACTAGAGGGCACAGATACGCAGTATTTT
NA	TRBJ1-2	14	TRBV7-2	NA	CASSLVQGRNGYTF	TGTGCCAGCAGCTTAGTCCAGGGGAGGAATGGCTACACCTTC
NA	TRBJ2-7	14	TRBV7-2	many	CASSSPVGSYEQYF	TGTGCCAGCAGCTCTCCCGTTGGCAGCTACGAGCAGTACTTC
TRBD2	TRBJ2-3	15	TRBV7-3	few	CASSLLAGTPDTQYF	TGTGCCAGCAGCTTATTAGCGGGAACTCCAGATACGCAGTATTTT
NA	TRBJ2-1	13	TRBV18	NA	CASSSPAQVEQFF	TGTGCCAGCTCATCACCCGCCCAGGTAGAGCAGTTCTTC
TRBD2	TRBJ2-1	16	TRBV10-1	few	CASSPFSGGTYNEQFF	TGCGCCAGCAGCCCCTTTAGCGGGGGGACCTACAATGAGCAGTTCTTC
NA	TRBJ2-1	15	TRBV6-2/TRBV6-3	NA	CASNRGGTTYNEQFF	TGTGCCAGCAATCGCGGCGGGACGACCTACAATGAGCAGTTCTTC
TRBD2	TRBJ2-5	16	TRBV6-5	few	CASSYWGGVGQETQYF	TGTGCCAGCAGTTACTGGGGGGGGGTAGGGCAAGAGACCCAGTACTTC
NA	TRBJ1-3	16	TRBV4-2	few	CASSRDPRAVRNTIYF	TGTGCCAGCAGCCGAGACCCAAGGGCGGTCCGAAACACCATATATTTT
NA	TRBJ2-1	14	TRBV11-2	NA	CASSFRQLGDEQFF	TGTGCCAGCAGCTTTCGCCAGTTGGGGGATGAGCAGTTCTTC
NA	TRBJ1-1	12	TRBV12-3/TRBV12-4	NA	CASRPTGSGAFF	TGTGCCAGCAGACCAACAGGGTCTGGCGCTTTCTTT
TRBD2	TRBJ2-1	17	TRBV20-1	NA	CSAPPVGGRAKYNEQFF	TGCAGTGCCCCCCCCGTGGGCGGGAGGGCCAAATACAATGAGCAGTTCTTC
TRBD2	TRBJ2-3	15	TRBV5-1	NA	CASSLDSTSADTQYF	TGCGCCAGCAGCTTGGATTCGACTAGCGCAGATACGCAGTATTTT
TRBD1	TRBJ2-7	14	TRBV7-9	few	CASSVTGGVYEQYF	TGTGCCAGCAGCGTTACAGGGGGAGTATACGAGCAGTACTTC
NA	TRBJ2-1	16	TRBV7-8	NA	CASSSPSAVSYNEQFF	TGTGCCAGCAGCTCCCCCTCGGCGGTCTCATACAATGAGCAGTTCTTC
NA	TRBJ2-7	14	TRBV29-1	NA	CSAVSGGSMSEQYF	TGCAGCGCCGTTTCAGGAGGGAGTATGAGCGAGCAGTACTTC
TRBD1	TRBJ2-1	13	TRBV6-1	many	CASGRQGRKEQFF	TGTGCCAGCGGGAGACAGGGGAGAAAGGAGCAGTTCTTC
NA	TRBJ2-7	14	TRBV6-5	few	CASSYPGRGYEQYF	TGTGCCAGCAGTTACCCGGGACGCGGCTACGAGCAGTACTTC
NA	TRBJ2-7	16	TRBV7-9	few	CASSLVRGITSYEQYF	TGTGCCAGCAGCTTAGTTCGGGGGATTACATCCTACGAGCAGTACTTC
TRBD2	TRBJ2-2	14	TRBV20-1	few	CSASSGGGTGELFF	TGCAGTGCTAGTAGCGGGGGAGGCACCGGGGAGCTGTTTTTT
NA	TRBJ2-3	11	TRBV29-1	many	CSTRGTDTQYF	TGCAGCACCAGGGGCACAGATACGCAGTATTTT
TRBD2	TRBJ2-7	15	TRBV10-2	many	CASSEWAGGPYEQYF	TGCGCCAGCAGTGAGTGGGCGGGAGGGCCTTACGAGCAGTACTTC
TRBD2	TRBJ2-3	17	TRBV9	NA	CASSVGSGGPNTDTQYF	TGTGCCAGCAGCGTAGGTTCGGGAGGCCCTAACACAGATACGCAGTATTTT
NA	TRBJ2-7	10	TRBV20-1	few	CSAKAAEQYF	TGCAGTGCTAAGGCGGCCGAGCAGTACTTC
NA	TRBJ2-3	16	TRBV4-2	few	CASSRTLGEGGDTQYF	TGTGCCAGCAGCCGCACTTTAGGGGAAGGGGGGGATACGCAGTATTTT
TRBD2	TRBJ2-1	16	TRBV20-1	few	CSARDSAGGSYNEQFF	TGCAGTGCTAGAGATTCCGCTGGCGGGAGTTACAATGAGCAGTTCTTC